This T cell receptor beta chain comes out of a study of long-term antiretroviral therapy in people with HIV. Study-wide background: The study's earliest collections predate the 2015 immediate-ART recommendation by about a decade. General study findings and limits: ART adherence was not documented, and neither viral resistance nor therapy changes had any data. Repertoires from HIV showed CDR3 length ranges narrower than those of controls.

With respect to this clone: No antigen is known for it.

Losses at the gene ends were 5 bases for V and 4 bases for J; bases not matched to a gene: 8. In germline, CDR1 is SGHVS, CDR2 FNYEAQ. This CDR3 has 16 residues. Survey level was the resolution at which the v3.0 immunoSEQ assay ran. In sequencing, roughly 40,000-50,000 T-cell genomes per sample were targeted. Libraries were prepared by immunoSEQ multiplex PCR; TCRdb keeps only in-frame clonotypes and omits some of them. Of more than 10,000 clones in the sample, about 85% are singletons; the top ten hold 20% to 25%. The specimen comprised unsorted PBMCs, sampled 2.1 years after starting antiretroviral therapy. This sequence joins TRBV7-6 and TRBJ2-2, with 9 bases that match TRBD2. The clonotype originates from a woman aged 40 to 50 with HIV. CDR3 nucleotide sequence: TGTGCCAGCAGCCGCAGCGGGGGGCCTGGCACCGGGGAGCTGTTTTTT. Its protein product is CASSRSGGPGTGELFF.